The 21 T cell receptor beta chains in this list originate from one sample, sequenced in a study of T-cell memory formation after mild COVID-19. MiXCR, run by TCRdb on the 5' RACE reads, gives a single entry per CDR3 protein. The repertoire holds 400,000 to 450,000 distinct CDR3 sequences, roughly 18% seen once, with about a fifth in the top ten. Sequencing input: PBMCs or a T cell subset sorted from them (not recorded which). The receptor set was obtained from a young man who had mild COVID-19 (a few samples of this study predate the infection). Cell type and time point are not known.

This clonotype was counted once. V usage is TRBV29-1 and J usage is TRBJ2-7; a weak D match, TRBD1 (6 bases). Germline V gives CDR1 SQVTM, CDR2 ANQGSEA. V gave up 2 bases and J gave up 12 bases, with 11 bases separating them. CDR3 length: 10 residues. The CDR3 DNA is TGCAGCGTTGAAAGCACAGGGCTGTACGTC. It specifies CSVESTGLYV.

This chain joins TRBV6-2 or TRBV6-3 and TRBJ1-2, with D unresolved. This CDR3 has 11 residues. CDR1 is MNHEY, CDR2 SVGEGT, per germline. The germline V and J ends were trimmed by 4 bases and 8 bases, with 8 bases remaining between them. DNA for the CDR3: TGTGCCAGCAGTTCCCTCGGAGGCTACACCTTC. Amino acids: CASSSLGGYTF.

The V call is TRBV5-1, the J call TRBJ1-1; the match to TRBD1 covers 9 bases. The CDR3 covers 16 residues. Germline CDR1 SGHRS, CDR2 YFSETQ. With 4 bases clipped from V and 1 base from J, the junction kept 8 bases outside the gene matches. This chain's CDR3 is CASSPDRGFTNTEAFF. DNA for the CDR3: TGCGCCAGCAGCCCGGACAGGGGATTCACGAACACTGAAGCTTTCTTT.

The table lists this clonotype with many counts. This chain connects TRBV6-5 to TRBJ2-7; D is perhaps TRBD1 (7 bases). Germline-derived CDR1 and CDR2 are MNHEY and SVGAGI. CDR3 length: 15 amino acids. The V gene lost 2 bases and the J gene lost 6 bases, with 17 bases spanning the gap. CDR3 sequence (DNA): TGTGCCAGCAGTTACCGGGTGTCAGGGGGGCGCGAGCAGTACTTC. As protein: CASSYRVSGGREQYF.

The chain links TRBV7-8 to TRBJ2-2, with 7 bases aligning to TRBD1. Trimming took 7 bases from V and 5 from J; bases not matched to a gene: 7. The CDR3 consists of 14 residues. Germline loops: CDR1 SGHVS, CDR2 FQNEAQ. CDR3 in amino acids: CASTGTAITGELFF. For the CDR3, the DNA is TGTGCCAGCACCGGGACAGCCATTACCGGGGAGCTGTTTTTT. Based on the CDR3 plus reference TRBV7-8 and TRBJ2-2, the full variable domain is GAGVSQSPRYKVAKRGQDVALRCDPISGHVSLFWYQQALGQGPEFLTYFQNEAQLDKSGLPSDRFFAERPEGSVSTLKIQRTQQEDSAVYLCASTGTAITGELFFGEGSRLTVL.

The gene calls are TRBV11-3 and TRBJ2-3, with unresolved D. Per germline, CDR1 SGHNT and CDR2 YENEEA. V lost 4 bases and J 6 bases, leaving 11 bases between the germline ends. The CDR3 is 13 residues long. The CDR3 sequence: CASSSEDADTQYF. The DNA of the CDR3 is TGTGCCAGCAGCTCCGAGGATGCCGATACGCAGTATTTT.

The V gene is TRBV11-2, the J gene TRBJ1-1; no definite D call. With 1 base removed from V and 4 bases from J, the gap between germline ends came to 7 bases. This CDR3 spans 13 amino acids. In germline, CDR1 is SGHAT, CDR2 FQNNGV. The CDR3 sequence is CASSLGRFTEAFF. DNA of the CDR3: TGTGCCAGCAGCTTAGGGAGATTCACTGAAGCTTTCTTT.

The V call is TRBV11-3, the J call TRBJ2-5; TRBD2 matches 8 bases. Germline CDR1 reads SGHNT; CDR2 reads YENEEA. The CDR3 spans 14 residues. V lost 5 bases and J lost 7; bases outside the gene matches: 9. The CDR3 loop reads CASSAGGAVSTQYF. The CDR3 DNA reads TGTGCCAGCAGCGCCGGGGGGGCGGTGTCGACCCAGTACTTC. Based on the CDR3 plus reference TRBV11-3 and TRBJ2-5, the full variable domain is EAGVVQSPRYKIIEKKQPVAFWCNPISGHNTLYWYLQNLGQGPELLIRYENEEAVDDSQLPKDRFSAERLKGVDSTLKIQPAELGDSAVYLCASSAGGAVSTQYFGPGTRLLVL.

This rearrangement joins TRBV5-1 to TRBJ2-7, with D uncertain. CDR3 length: 12 residues. V lost 5 bases to trimming and J lost 1 base, with 7 bases between them. CDR1 SGHRS and CDR2 YFSETQ come from the germline V gene. CDR3 sequence reads: CASRSGSYEQYF. CDR3 in DNA: TGCGCCAGCAGGTCCGGATCCTACGAGCAGTACTTC.

This clonotype has just a few counts. J is TRBJ2-3 and V is TRBV5-1; D remains ambiguous. V dropped 1 base and J dropped 0 bases, with 9 bases sitting between them. Germline V gene sequence: CDR1 SGHRS, CDR2 YFSETQ. The CDR3 is 15 amino acids. For the CDR3, the DNA is TGCGCCAGCAGCTTGCCGGGCGCTAGCACAGATACGCAGTATTTT. Its translation: CASSLPGASTDTQYF. Full variable domain (outside the CDR3, taken from reference TRBV5-1 and TRBJ2-3): KAGVTQTPRYLIKTRGQQVTLSCSPISGHRSVSWYQQTPGQGLQFLFEYFSETQRNKGNFPGRFSGRQFSNSRSEMNVSTLELGDSALYLCASSLPGASTDTQYFGPGTRLTVL.

This chain links TRBV28 with TRBJ1-2; 8 nucleotides line up with TRBD1. The CDR3 spans 14 residues. V trimming: 3 bases; J trimming: 4 bases; junction bases outside the gene matches: 4. Germline CDR1 MDHEN, CDR2 SYDVKM. Here the CDR3 reads CASSLPDRAYGYTF. CDR3 coding DNA: TGTGCCAGCAGTTTGCCGGACAGGGCCTATGGCTACACCTTC.

The gene calls are TRBV7-2 and TRBJ1-5, with D tentatively TRBD1 (5 bases). V was cut by 5 bases and J by 3 bases, with 11 bases left in between. The CDR3 covers 14 residues. The germline V gene encodes CDR1 SGHTA and CDR2 FQGNSA. The CDR3 DNA is TGTGCCAGCAGCCCTGGACATATCAATCAGCCCCAGCATTTT. Residues: CASSPGHINQPQHF.

This clonotype was detected a few times. The junction and the germline gene differ at one end; a read error may be behind it. J is TRBJ2-5 and V is TRBV7-2; 8 bases are a match to TRBD1. The CDR3 totals 15 residues. Germline-derived CDR1 and CDR2 are SGHTA and FQGNSA. CDR3 sequence: CASSLAGQGPETQYF. DNA of the CDR3: TGTGCCAGCAGCCTAGCCGGACAGGGACCCGAGACCCAGTACTTC. Filled out from reference TRBV7-2 and TRBJ2-5, the complete variable domain reads GAGVSQSPSNKVTEKGKDVELRCDPISGHTALYWYRQSLGQGLEFLIYFQGNSAPDKSGLPSDRFSAERTGGSVSTLTIQRTQQEDSAVYLCASSLAGQGPETQYFGPGTRLLVL.

The chain has TRBV4-1 and TRBJ2-6, with D hard to call. Germline-derived CDR1 and CDR2 are MGHRA and YSYEKL. V was pared by 0 bases and J by 0 bases, with 12 bases between. There are 18 residues in the CDR3. The CDR3 DNA sequence: TGCGCCAGCAGCCAAGAAAATACAGCCTTCTCTGGGGCCAACGTCCTGACTTTC. Translating gives CASSQENTAFSGANVLTF.

In this sample, this clonotype turned up a few times. CDR3 DNA sequence: TGCGCCAGCAGCCAGCCCAGGGGTGGCCAAGAGACCCAGTACTTC. This codes for CASSQPRGGQETQYF. The chain links TRBV4-1 to TRBJ2-5, with D tentatively TRBD1 (6 bases). Per germline, CDR1 MGHRA and CDR2 YSYEKL. The CDR3 covers 15 residues. Trimming pared 3 bases from V and 1 base from J, leaving 12 bases between.

The table lists this clonotype with many counts. V is TRBV12-3 or TRBV12-4 and J is TRBJ1-3; no firm D call. V was shortened by 6 bases and J by 7 bases, with 7 bases between the two germline ends. The CDR3 contains 11 residues. DNA for the CDR3: TGTGCCAGCAGCCTCGGGAACACCATATATTTT. Translating it yields CASSLGNTIYF.

The chain is built from TRBV11-2 and TRBJ2-7; D is undetermined. The germline CDR1 and CDR2 sequences are SGHAT and FQNNGV. The CDR3 runs 15 residues. Trimming took off 3 bases at V and 2 bases at J, with 14 bases between the two ends. In DNA form, the CDR3 reads TGTGCCAGCAGCTTCGGACCTTATACTCCCTACGAGCAGTACTTC. Translating it yields CASSFGPYTPYEQYF. The variable domain in full, completed from reference TRBV11-2 and TRBJ2-7, reads EAGVAQSPRYKIIEKRQSVAFWCNPISGHATLYWYQQILGQGPKLLIQFQNNGVVDDSQLPKDRFSAERLKGVDSTLKIQPAKLEDSAVYLCASSFGPYTPYEQYFGPGTRLTVT.

This clonotype came up a few times. This chain connects TRBV10-3 to TRBJ1-6, with D possibly being TRBD1 (5 bases). This CDR3 has 13 residues. Trimming cost V 2 bases and J 9 bases, with 8 bases left between them. Germline V CDR1 and CDR2: ENHRY, SYGVKD. The CDR3 nucleotides read TGTGCCATCAGTGAGGAAGGGGCTTCACCCCTCCACTTT. This sequence encodes CAISEEGASPLHF.

This clonotype has more than one count but fewer than ten. V usage is TRBV6-1 and J usage is TRBJ2-4, with D possibly matching TRBD2 (5 bases). The CDR3 totals 13 residues. Trimming removed 6 bases from V and 8 bases from J, with 14 bases in between. CDR1 and CDR2 (germline): MNHNS, SASEGT. In nucleotides, the CDR3 is TGTGCCAGCAGGGTACATACGAGGGACATTCAGTACTTC. Protein sequence: CASRVHTRDIQYF.

This clonotype was counted many times. V is TRBV18 and J is TRBJ2-3; no firm D call. CDR3 length: 14 amino acids. The V gene's germline CDR1 is KGHSH and CDR2 LQKENI. V was pared by 0 bases and J by 1 base, with 5 bases between. The CDR3 is CASSPPVRTDTQYF. The CDR3 DNA follows: TGTGCCAGCTCACCACCGGTCCGCACAGATACGCAGTATTTT.

This clonotype was picked up a small number of times. The chain is built from TRBV4-3 and TRBJ2-1; 8 bases fit TRBD2. This CDR3 has 17 residues. CDR1 LGHNA and CDR2 YSLEER come from the germline V gene. Germline trimming cut 0 bases from V and 6 bases from J; bases unmatched to any gene: 10. The CDR3 coding sequence is TGCGCCAGCAGCCAAGATCGTGCCGGGGGGGCGAGCAATGAGCAGTTCTTC. Amino acid sequence: CASSQDRAGGASNEQFF.